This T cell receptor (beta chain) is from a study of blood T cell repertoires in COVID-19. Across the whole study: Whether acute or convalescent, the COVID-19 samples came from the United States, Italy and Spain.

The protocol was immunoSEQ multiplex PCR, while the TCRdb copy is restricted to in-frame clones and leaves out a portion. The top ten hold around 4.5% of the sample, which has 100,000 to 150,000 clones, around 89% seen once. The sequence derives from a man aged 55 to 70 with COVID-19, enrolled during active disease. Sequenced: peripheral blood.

The CDR3 sequence: CASSGRGGTNEKLFF. CDR3 sequence (DNA): TGTGCCAGCAGCGGCCGGGGAGGCACTAATGAAAAACTGTTTTTT. The chain uses TRBV5-4 and TRBJ1-4; D ambiguous. Trimming took 4 bases from V and 2 from J, leaving 12 bases between them. CDR1 and CDR2 from the germline V gene are SGHNT and YYREEE (reference sequence). This CDR3 comprises 15 residues. Complete variable domain (other parts from reference TRBV5-4 and TRBJ1-4): ETGVTQSPTHLIKTRGQQVTLRCSSQSGHNTVSWYQQALGQGPQFIFQYYREEENGRGNFPPRFSGLQFPNYSSELNVNALELDDSALYLCASSGRGGTNEKLFFGSGTQLSVL.